This TCR beta chain is drawn from a study of cytomegalovirus exposure and HLA in healthy donors. The PCR had 60 Vbeta and 13 Jbeta primers. Assay: immunoSEQ multiplex PCR; the TCRdb copy retains only in-frame clones and omits some. The sample data list 220,000 or so clones. This CDR3 has 14 residues. Trimming pared 3 bases from V and 4 bases from J, leaving 10 bases between. CDR1 and CDR2 (germline): WNHNN, SYGVQD (reference sequence). This clone ranks as medium-sized in terms of frequency. Source material: PBMCs. The genes are TRBV10-1 and TRBJ1-5, with a tentative D call TRBD1 (6 bases). The sequence came from a girl aged 2 to 10 in good health and CMV-seropositive. The CDR3 here is CASSDGRGNQPQHF. CDR3 DNA sequence: TGCGCCAGCAGTGATGGGAGGGGGAATCAGCCCCAGCATTTT.